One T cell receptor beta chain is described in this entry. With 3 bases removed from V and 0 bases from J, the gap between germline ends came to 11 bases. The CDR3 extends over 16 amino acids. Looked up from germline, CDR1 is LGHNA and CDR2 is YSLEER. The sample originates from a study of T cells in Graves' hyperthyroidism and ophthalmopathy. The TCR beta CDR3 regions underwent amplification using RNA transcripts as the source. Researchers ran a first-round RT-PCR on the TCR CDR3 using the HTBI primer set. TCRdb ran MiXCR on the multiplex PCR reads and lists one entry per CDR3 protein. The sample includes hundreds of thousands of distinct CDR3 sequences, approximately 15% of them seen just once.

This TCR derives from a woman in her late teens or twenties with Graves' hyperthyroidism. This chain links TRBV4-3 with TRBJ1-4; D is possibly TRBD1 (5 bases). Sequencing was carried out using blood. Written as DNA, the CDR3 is TGCGCCAGCAGCCAGAGTCCGGGACCAACTAATGAAAAACTGTTTTTT. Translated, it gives CASSQSPGPTNEKLFF.